The present T cell receptor (beta chain) was sequenced within a study of response to subunit inactivated influenza vaccine. TCRdb re-derived calls from the RT-PCR reads in MiXCR, one entry per CDR3 protein. Of fewer than 800,000 distinct CDR3 sequences in the sample, approximately 15% were seen once. Study-level findings and limits: New T cells are recruited in small numbers by each seasonal influenza vaccination, according to the authors' suggestion.

To note about this clonotype: Its specificity is not known.

The source material was PBMCs from blood, sampled 11 to 12 days after vaccination. This TCR was sampled from a man over 45 who received an inactivated influenza vaccine.

CDR3 in DNA: TGTGCCAGCAGAAAAGAGCGGGGGGAAGAGACCCAGTACTTC. Residues: CASRKERGEETQYF. The V gene is TRBV6-2 or TRBV6-3, the J gene TRBJ2-5; 9 nucleotides agree with TRBD2. With V trimmed by 6 bases and J by 3 bases, 5 bases remained unmatched. The CDR3 sequence is 14 residues long. The germline gives CDR1 MNHEY, CDR2 SVGEGT.